This TCR beta chain was obtained from a study of radiation and T cells in renal cell carcinoma. This CDR3 has 15 amino acids. The junction had 4 bases not matched to a gene; V was cut back by 4 bases and J by 7 bases. CDR1 SGHTA and CDR2 FQGNSA come from the germline V gene. General study points: Top tumor clonotypes rose in blood 2 weeks post-radiation, then contracted.

Remarks on this clone: Its antigen is not known.

Profiled with immunoSEQ multiplex PCR; TCRdb holds only in-frame clones, not every one. The data contain about 150,000 clones, 87% of them singletons. As to time point: blood 2 weeks post-SBRT. The sample's treatment: 15 Gy SBRT to primary tumor, nephrectomy 4 weeks later. The patient's renal cell carcinoma had clear cell pathology. The source of this sequence is a woman aged 45-65 years with renal cell carcinoma. The chain has TRBV7-2 and TRBJ2-2; 12 positions agree with TRBD2. Specimen: blood, collected from a patient whose treatment included radiotherapy and nephrectomy. The CDR3 sequence: CASSSSGGAGGELFF. The CDR3 DNA reads as TGTGCCAGCAGCTCTAGCGGGGGGGCTGGCGGGGAGCTGTTTTTT. The full variable domain, its missing parts supplied by reference TRBV7-2 and TRBJ2-2, is GAGVSQSPSNKVTEKGKDVELRCDPISGHTALYWYRQSLGQGLEFLIYFQGNSAPDKSGLPSDRFSAERTGGSVSTLTIQRTQQEDSAVYLCASSSSGGAGGELFFGEGSRLTVL.